This record concerns one TCR beta chain sequence. The data were taken from a study of blood T cell repertoires in COVID-19. Clones were read by immunoSEQ multiplex PCR, and TCRdb kept only the in-frame ones, dropping some. The sample carries about 65,000 clones, nearly 85% recorded once. The clonotype originates from a human donor in a cohort sampled during active COVID-19. Sample: peripheral blood.

The CDR3 protein is CASSLGVGVGTEAFF. The CDR3, as DNA: TGTGCCAGCAGCTTAGGGGTAGGGGTAGGCACTGAAGCTTTCTTT. This chain links TRBV7-9 with TRBJ1-1; maybe TRBD1 (5 bases). CDR1 and CDR2 from the germline V gene are SEHNR and FQNEAQ (reference sequence). The CDR3 extends over 15 amino acids. V lost 1 base, J lost 4 bases, and 13 bases lay in between.